These 2 T cell receptor beta chains came from one sample sequenced in a study of T cell changes during pregnancy in multiple sclerosis. The method was immunoSEQ multiplex PCR; TCRdb's version includes in-frame clones alone and lacks a portion of them. The repertoire holds under 65,000 clones, with 92% as singletons. The source was CD4+ T cells from peripheral blood mononuclear cells, collected after pregnancy. The source of these receptors is a female donor with multiple sclerosis, enrolled in a pregnancy study.

The rearrangement links TRBV5-1 to TRBJ2-5; 10 nucleotides line up with TRBD1. This CDR3 region has 15 residues. CDR1 SGHRS and CDR2 YFSETQ come from the germline V gene. V lost 4 bases to trimming and J lost 2 bases; unmatched junction nucleotides: 5. The CDR3: CASSRGQGPQETQYF. The CDR3 coding sequence is TGCGCCAGCAGCAGGGGACAGGGGCCACAAGAGACCCAGTACTTC.

The V and J genes are TRBV30 and TRBJ2-4; TRBD2 matches at 8 bases. After removal of 5 bases from V and 9 bases from J, the junction contained 6 bases not matched to a gene. This CDR3 is 12 amino acids long. Germline lookup yields CDR1 GTSNPN and CDR2 SVGIG (reference sequence). CDR3 sequence reads: CAWGAGAGIQYF. CDR3 coding DNA: TGTGCCTGGGGAGCGGGGGCGGGCATTCAGTACTTC.